The 21 T cell receptor beta chains presented below share a single source sample, sequenced in a study of post-analysis software for immune sequencing data. Study conclusions and caveats: Elevated frequency relative to controls characterized several TRBV segments in patients, TRBV5-6, TRBV5-1 and TRBV20-1 among them.

These receptors' antigens are unknown. Tagging with unique molecular identifiers was a feature of the TCR beta cDNA libraries. MiXCR, applied by TCRdb to the PCR reads, yields one record per CDR3 protein. The sample shows some 700,000 distinct CDR3 sequences, approximately 60% of them seen only once. The sample was blood. Every receptor here comes from a girl aged 2-10 years with multiple sclerosis.

The rearrangement joins TRBV2 to TRBJ2-6; possible D gene TRBD1, 6 bases. In germline, CDR1 is SNHLY, CDR2 FYNNEI. There are 15 residues in the CDR3. Trimming pared 4 bases from V and 1 base from J, leaving 8 bases between. CDR3 nucleotide sequence: TGTGCCAGCAGTGCTGGACAGTCTGGGGCCAACGTCCTGACTTTC. It encodes CASSAGQSGANVLTF.

A few counts support this clonotype. CDR3 residues: CASWAACNEQFF. CDR3 nucleotide sequence: TGTGCCAGCTGGGCGGCGTGTAATGAGCAGTTCTTC. The chain is built from TRBV21-1 and TRBJ2-1; TRBD1, as called in the table, went unchecked against the DNA. TRBV21-1 is noted as a pseudogene. The CDR3 extends over 12 amino acids.

The J gene is TRBJ2-1, the V gene TRBV7-6; no definite D call. Germline-derived CDR1 and CDR2 are SGHVS and FNYEAQ. The CDR3 has 15 amino acids. V lost 4 bases and J 0 bases, leaving 10 bases between the germline ends. Here the CDR3 DNA reads TGTGCCAGCAGCTCGGACGTATACTCCTACAATGAGCAGTTCTTC. It codes for CASSSDVYSYNEQFF.

The chain employs TRBV7-2 and TRBJ2-3, with 8 bases matching TRBD2. This CDR3 has 16 residues. J lost 2 bases, V lost 5 bases, and 9 bases had no gene match. CDR1 is SGHTA and CDR2 is FQGNSA in the germline V gene. The DNA for the CDR3 is TGTGCCAGCAGCCCGTACCGGGGGGGGACCACAGATACGCAGTATTTT. This codes for CASSPYRGGTTDTQYF. Full variable domain (outside the CDR3, taken from reference TRBV7-2 and TRBJ2-3): GAGVSQSPSNKVTEKGKDVELRCDPISGHTALYWYRQSLGQGLEFLIYFQGNSAPDKSGLPSDRFSAERTGGSVSTLTIQRTQQEDSAVYLCASSPYRGGTTDTQYFGPGTRLTVL.

The V call is TRBV29-1, the J call TRBJ1-2, with 7 positions matching TRBD1. Germline V lookup: CDR1 SQVTM, CDR2 ANQGSEA. Germline trimming cut 0 bases from V and 4 bases from J; bases unmatched to any gene: 5. CDR3 length equals 14 residues. The DNA for the CDR3 is TGCAGCGTTGAAGACAAGGGGGCGGGCTATGGCTACACCTTC. Translation gives CSVEDKGAGYGYTF.

In this sample, this clonotype turned up a few times. This chain uses TRBV27 with TRBJ2-5; TRBD1 matches 11 bases. V gave up 5 bases and J gave up 5 bases; unmatched junction bases: 10. The length of the CDR3 is 16 residues. CDR1 and CDR2 (germline): MNHEY, SMNVEV (reference sequence). The CDR3 region is CASSGPDRGRRETQYF. The CDR3 DNA is TGTGCCAGCAGTGGCCCGGACAGGGGGCGAAGGGAGACCCAGTACTTC.

This clonotype was seen a handful of times. CDR3 in amino acids: CSARETDTQYF. As DNA, the CDR3 is TGCAGTGCTAGAGAGACAGATACGCAGTATTTT. The rearrangement links TRBV20-1 to TRBJ2-3; D is uncertain. Trimming shortened V by 0 bases and J by 3 bases, and 1 base separated the two germline ends. The CDR3 loop spans 11 amino acids. Per the germline V gene, CDR1 is DFQATT and CDR2 is SNEGSKA (reference sequence).

The rearrangement links TRBV27 to TRBJ2-3, with D maybe TRBD2 (6 bases). CDR3 length equals 16 residues. V gave up 3 bases and J gave up 2 bases, with 15 bases separating them. Per germline, CDR1 MNHEY and CDR2 SMNVEV (reference sequence). The CDR3 bases are TGTGCCAGCAGTTTGAAGGCTGGGGAGGCCACAGATACGCAGTATTTT. This codes for CASSLKAGEATDTQYF.

This clonotype appeared a few times. The chain carries TRBV29-1 and TRBJ2-7, with D tentatively TRBD2 (6 bases). Germline values: CDR1 SQVTM, CDR2 ANQGSEA. The CDR3 has 14 amino acids. V lost 4 bases to trimming and J lost 6 bases, with 19 bases between them. CDR3 region: CSVARGDRGIEQYF. Written as DNA, the CDR3 is TGCAGCGTTGCACGGGGCGATCGGGGGATCGAGCAGTACTTC.

This chain uses TRBV5-6 with TRBJ2-2, with 14 bases lining up with TRBD2. This CDR3 is 17 amino acids long. Germline V CDR1 and CDR2: SGHDT, YYEEEE. V lost 3 bases, J lost 4 bases, and 5 bases stayed unmatched. In DNA form, the CDR3 reads TGTGCCAGCAGCTCGACTAGCGGGGGGGCAGGCACCGGGGAGCTGTTTTTT. Protein sequence: CASSSTSGGAGTGELFF.

Only a few counts were recorded for this clonotype. The V gene is TRBV20-1, the J gene TRBJ1-1; tentatively, D is TRBD1 (5 bases). This CDR3 spans 14 amino acids. Trimming stripped 6 bases from V and 0 bases from J, with 14 bases between. Germline V lookup: CDR1 DFQATT, CDR2 SNEGSKA (reference sequence). The CDR3 here is CSALSGGLNTEAFF. CDR3 in DNA: TGCAGTGCCCTTAGCGGGGGGTTGAACACTGAAGCTTTCTTT.

The table lists this clonotype with a few counts. The CDR3 is CASSLVGLITDTQYF. CDR3 bases: TGTGCCAGCAGCTTAGTGGGACTCATCACAGATACGCAGTATTTT. The V and J genes are TRBV7-2 and TRBJ2-3, with D maybe TRBD2 (6 bases). V was shortened by 1 base and J by 2 bases, with 10 bases between the two germline ends. This CDR3 is built from 15 residues. Germline V gene data show CDR1 as SGHTA and CDR2 as FQGNSA.

This chain connects TRBV6-5 to TRBJ2-1, with no clear D. This CDR3 is built from 15 residues. The germline V gene encodes CDR1 MNHEY and CDR2 SVGAGI. V was trimmed by 2 bases and J by 5 bases, leaving 13 bases between them. CDR3 loop: CASSYVDAYNNEQFF. The DNA of the CDR3 is TGTGCCAGCAGTTACGTGGACGCCTACAACAATGAGCAGTTCTTC.

The chain couples TRBV7-2 to TRBJ2-3, with D uncertain. The V end was cut by 5 bases, the J end by 0 bases, with 9 bases between. CDR3 length: 14 residues. Germline-derived CDR1 and CDR2 are SGHTA and FQGNSA. The CDR3 reads CASSLQTSTDTQYF. CDR3 sequence (DNA): TGTGCCAGCAGCCTTCAGACTAGCACAGATACGCAGTATTTT.

This clonotype showed up just once. The genes are TRBV7-9 and TRBJ1-6, with D perhaps TRBD1 (6 bases). Germline assignment: CDR1 SEHNR and CDR2 FQNEAQ (reference sequence). V lost 5 bases and J 6 bases, leaving 14 bases between the germline ends. This CDR3 contains 15 residues. CDR3 sequence reads: CASSADRNSNSPLHF. DNA of the CDR3: TGTGCCAGCAGCGCAGACAGGAATTCTAATTCACCCCTCCACTTT.

The rearrangement links TRBV10-2 to TRBJ2-3, with TRBD2 as a possible D gene (5 bases). Germline loops: CDR1 WSHSY, CDR2 SAAADI. Trimming removed 4 bases from V and 2 bases from J, with 10 bases in between. This CDR3 spans 14 amino acids. CDR3 in amino acids: CASSVMRVTDTQYF. CDR3 bases: TGCGCCAGCAGTGTTATGCGGGTCACAGATACGCAGTATTTT.

The rearrangement links TRBV2 to TRBJ1-4; the D gene is possibly TRBD1 (5 bases). This CDR3 has 16 amino acids. Trimming left V 5 bases short and J 2 bases short, with 15 bases between. CDR1 SNHLY and CDR2 FYNNEI come from the germline V gene. The CDR3 loop is CASSSRTPGTNEKLFF. CDR3 DNA: TGTGCCAGCAGTAGCCGAACCCCAGGGACTAATGAAAAACTGTTTTTT.

The V call is TRBV3-1, the J call TRBJ2-5, with 14 bases matching TRBD2. Germline V gene sequence: CDR1 LGHDT, CDR2 YNNKEL (reference sequence). V was pared by 4 bases and J by 9 bases, with 13 bases of the junction left unmatched. The length of the CDR3 is 17 residues. CDR3 coding DNA: TGTGCCAGCAGCCCAGCGGGACTAGCGGGGGTAGGGGAGGCCCAGTACTTC. It is translated as CASSPAGLAGVGEAQYF.

The chain links TRBV12-3 or TRBV12-4 to TRBJ2-2; the match to TRBD1 covers 7 bases. The ends lost 7 bases at V and 4 bases at J; junction bases unmatched: 9. This CDR3 is 15 amino acids long. CDR3 DNA sequence: TGTGCCAGCACCTCGACAGGGCTGGGCACCGGGGAGCTGTTTTTT. This translates into CASTSTGLGTGELFF.

The chain uses TRBV4-1 and TRBJ2-5; D is uncertain. The CDR3 length is 13 residues. V was cut by 4 bases and J by 3 bases, with 9 bases left in between. Germline V gives CDR1 MGHRA, CDR2 YSYEKL. This chain's CDR3 is CASSPAPEETQYF. The CDR3 bases are TGCGCCAGCAGCCCAGCTCCAGAAGAGACCCAGTACTTC.

There are a few counts of this clonotype. The CDR3 coding sequence is TGTGCCAGCAGCCAGACAGGGGCCTATGGCTACACCTTC. Protein sequence: CASSQTGAYGYTF. The J gene is TRBJ1-2, the V gene TRBV11-2, with TRBD1 matching over 8 bases. The junction had 3 bases not matched to a gene; V was cut back by 5 bases and J by 4 bases. This CDR3 is 13 amino acids long. Germline V gene data show CDR1 as SGHAT and CDR2 as FQNNGV.